Each of the 18 T cell receptor beta chains below was sequenced from the same sample in a study of OX40 agonist ivuxolimab in advanced cancers. Clones were sequenced by immunoSEQ multiplex PCR, and TCRdb holds only the in-frame ones, with some missing. The sample has roughly 80,000 clones; about 85% are singletons. Sequenced here: CD4+ or CD8+ T cells sorted from blood, sampled in a trial of the OX40 agonist ivuxolimab. These receptors were obtained from an adult with an advanced solid tumor such as melanoma, head and neck, liver or kidney cancer.

The CDR3 loop reads CASSPGSAVFSYEQYF. The DNA for the CDR3 is TGTGCCAGCAGCCCAGGTTCAGCGGTCTTCTCCTACGAGCAGTACTTC. V is TRBV9 and J is TRBJ2-7; weak D call: TRBD2 (5 bases). The CDR3 runs to 16 residues. V lost 4 bases, J lost 0 bases, and 17 bases lay in between. Germline values: CDR1 SGDLS, CDR2 YYNGEE.

The V call is TRBV19, the J call TRBJ2-7, with 9 bases aligning to TRBD2. The CDR3 covers 16 residues. Germline V gene lookup returns CDR1 LNHDA and CDR2 SQIVND (reference sequence). Trimming took 2 bases from V and 7 from J; bases not matched to a gene: 12. Here the CDR3 reads CASSIRSGGYLWEQYF. The CDR3 bases are TGTGCCAGTAGTATACGGAGCGGGGGGTACCTTTGGGAGCAGTACTTC. The full variable domain, with the rest looked up from reference TRBV19 and TRBJ2-7, is DGGITQSPKYLFRKEGQNVTLSCEQNLNHDAMYWYRQDPGQGLRLIYYSQIVNDFQKGDIAEGYSVSREKKESFPLTVTSAQKNPTAFYLCASSIRSGGYLWEQYFGPGTRLTVT.

Only one count was recorded for this clone. This chain uses TRBV7-9 with TRBJ1-5; no reliable D call. The V gene's germline CDR1 is SEHNR and CDR2 FQNEAQ (reference sequence). Trimming took off 5 bases at V and 3 bases at J, with 8 bases between the two ends. This CDR3 is 13 amino acids long. The CDR3 reads CASSLKNNQPQHF. As DNA, the CDR3 is TGTGCCAGCAGCCTTAAAAACAATCAGCCCCAGCATTTT.

V is TRBV5-1 and J is TRBJ2-7, with unresolved D. Germline CDR1 and CDR2: SGHRS and YFSETQ. This CDR3 comprises 15 residues. V gave up 2 bases and J gave up 0 bases, with 12 bases separating them. The CDR3 region is CASSLYGRSSYEQYF. CDR3 coding DNA: TGCGCCAGCAGCTTATACGGACGGTCCTCCTACGAGCAGTACTTC. The full variable domain, its missing parts supplied by reference TRBV5-1 and TRBJ2-7, is KAGVTQTPRYLIKTRGQQVTLSCSPISGHRSVSWYQQTPGQGLQFLFEYFSETQRNKGNFPGRFSGRQFSNSRSEMNVSTLELGDSALYLCASSLYGRSSYEQYFGPGTRLTVT.

V gene TRBV7-9 combines with J gene TRBJ1-5; TRBD1 matches 9 bases. The CDR3 spans 16 residues. The trim removed 1 base at V and 6 bases at J, leaving 7 bases unmatched. CDR1 is SEHNR and CDR2 is FQNEAQ in the germline V gene (reference sequence). The CDR3 DNA reads TGTGCCAGCAGCTTAGGGATACAGGGGGCGAGTCAGCCCCAGCATTTT. Translated, it gives CASSLGIQGASQPQHF.

This clone was seen once. The chain uses TRBV7-9 and TRBJ1-1; 7 bases are a match to TRBD1. Germline CDR1 is SEHNR and CDR2 is FQNEAQ (reference sequence). This CDR3 is 14 amino acids long. V lost 3 bases to trimming and J lost 3 bases; unmatched junction nucleotides: 4. CDR3 sequence (DNA): TGTGCCAGCAGCTTGGGCAGGGGGTACACTGAAGCTTTCTTT. Protein sequence: CASSLGRGYTEAFF.

The chain carries TRBV7-8 and TRBJ1-1; weak D call: TRBD1 (5 bases). The CDR3 spans 14 residues. V lost 4 bases, J lost 3 bases, and 12 bases lay in between. From germline, CDR1 is SGHVS and CDR2 FQNEAQ. CDR3 amino acids: CASSSDGADTEAFF. The CDR3 DNA is TGTGCCAGCAGCTCGGACGGGGCCGACACTGAAGCTTTCTTT. Supplemented by reference TRBV7-8 and TRBJ1-1, the full variable domain reads GAGVSQSPRYKVAKRGQDVALRCDPISGHVSLFWYQQALGQGPEFLTYFQNEAQLDKSGLPSDRFFAERPEGSVSTLKIQRTQQEDSAVYLCASSSDGADTEAFFGQGTRLTVV.

This chain links TRBV5-3 with TRBJ1-5; unclear D gene. TRBV5-3 is an open reading frame, and its role is uncertain. The ends were cut back, 4 bases at V and 2 bases at J, with 22 bases in the middle. This CDR3 is 18 amino acids long. CDR3 residues: CARSDPERVSIGNQPQHF. CDR3 nucleotides: TGTGCCAGAAGCGACCCCGAAAGGGTAAGTATAGGCAATCAGCCCCAGCATTTT.

This clone was counted a single time. The chain recombines TRBV5-5 with TRBJ2-7, with a possible D match to TRBD1 (5 bases). The germline CDR1 and CDR2 sequences are SGHKS and YYEKEE (reference sequence). The length of the CDR3 is 14 residues. V lost 4 bases and J lost 0, with 11 bases in between. CDR3 loop: CASSIDSFSYEQYF. CDR3 coding DNA: TGTGCCAGCAGCATTGACAGTTTCTCCTACGAGCAGTACTTC.

The sample holds one count of this clone. The chain links TRBV7-9 to TRBJ2-3; 8 nucleotides line up with TRBD2. CDR1 SEHNR and CDR2 FQNEAQ come from the germline V gene (reference sequence). V was pared by 7 bases and J by 5 bases, with 14 bases of the junction left unmatched. This CDR3 comprises 16 residues. CDR3 protein: CASTSYRSGRGDTQYF. The DNA of the CDR3 is TGTGCCAGCACTTCCTACCGAAGCGGGAGAGGAGATACGCAGTATTTT.

This chain connects TRBV11-2 to TRBJ1-6, with D unclear. Trimming took 0 bases from V and 6 from J, leaving 9 bases between them. The CDR3 is made up of 15 amino acids. Germline V lookup: CDR1 SGHAT, CDR2 FQNNGV. CDR3 sequence: CASSLERRFNSPLHF. CDR3 nucleotide sequence: TGTGCCAGCAGCTTAGAACGACGATTTAATTCACCCCTCCACTTT.

J is TRBJ2-2 and V is TRBV4-2; D perhaps matches TRBD2 (6 bases). The CDR3 contains 15 residues. V was pared by 0 bases and J by 7 bases, with 12 bases between. Germline assignment: CDR1 LGHNA and CDR2 YNFKEQ. The CDR3 DNA is TGTGCCAGCAGCCAAGAAGACGGGAGCTACGGGGAGCTGTTTTTT. Protein sequence: CASSQEDGSYGELFF.

This rearrangement joins TRBV6-1 to TRBJ1-2, with D perhaps TRBD1 (5 bases). V lost 5 bases to trimming and J lost 4 bases, with 11 bases between them. This CDR3 spans 13 amino acids. CDR1 is MNHNS, CDR2 SASEGT, per germline. CDR3 residues: CASSTGWGYGYTF. The CDR3 DNA is TGTGCCAGCAGTACAGGTTGGGGCTATGGCTACACCTTC.

CDR3 region: CASSFLKETQYF. The CDR3 DNA sequence: TGTGCCAGCAGTTTCCTAAAGGAGACCCAGTACTTC. The chain uses TRBV28 and TRBJ2-5; D unclear. CDR3 length: 12 amino acids. With 3 bases removed from V and 5 bases from J, the gap between germline ends came to 7 bases. Germline V gives CDR1 MDHEN, CDR2 SYDVKM.

The V and J genes are TRBV30 and TRBJ2-7; D is possibly TRBD2 (5 bases). This CDR3 is built from 12 residues. Between the trimmed V and J ends, which lost 8 bases and 0 bases, there was a span of 11 bases. CDR1 GTSNPN and CDR2 SVGIG come from the germline V gene (reference sequence). The CDR3: CALGSHSYEQYF. CDR3 DNA sequence: TGTGCCCTAGGGAGCCACTCCTACGAGCAGTACTTC.

About this clone itself: Other DNA sequences of this sample code for an identical CDR3. V and J are TRBV7-9 and TRBJ1-1; D ambiguous. Between the trimmed V and J ends, which lost 5 bases and 5 bases, there was a span of 9 bases. The germline V gene encodes CDR1 SEHNR and CDR2 FQNEAQ (reference sequence). This CDR3 contains 12 residues. The CDR3: CASSQQNTEAFF. DNA for the CDR3: TGTGCCAGCAGCCAACAGAATACTGAAGCTTTCTTT. The whole variable domain, filled in from reference TRBV7-9 and TRBJ1-1, reads DTGVSQNPRHKITKRGQNVTFRCDPISEHNRLYWYRQTLGQGPEFLTYFQNEAQLEKSRLLSDRFSAERPKGSFSTLEIQRTEQGDSAMYLCASSQQNTEAFFGQGTRLTVV.

The rearrangement links TRBV2 to TRBJ2-1; 11 bases line up with TRBD2. CDR1 and CDR2 from the germline V gene are SNHLY and FYNNEI. This CDR3 region has 15 residues. Losses at the gene ends were 6 bases for V and 5 bases for J; bases not matched to a gene: 6. CDR3 residues: CASRPTSGGNNEQFF. The CDR3, as DNA: TGTGCCAGCAGGCCCACTAGCGGGGGAAACAATGAGCAGTTCTTC.

The CDR3 region has the DNA TGTGCCAGCAGCTGGGGGCACCCCTCCTACGAGCAGTACTTC. Translating it yields CASSWGHPSYEQYF. V usage is TRBV11-2 and J usage is TRBJ2-7, with a tentative D call TRBD1 (6 bases). CDR1 and CDR2 from the germline V gene are SGHAT and FQNNGV. Between the trimmed V and J ends, which lost 4 bases and 0 bases, there was a span of 10 bases. This CDR3 has 14 amino acids.